One T cell receptor beta chain is described in this entry. Germline V gene data show CDR1 as SGHRS and CDR2 as YFSETQ. The CDR3 extends over 15 amino acids. V shed 0 bases and J shed 5 bases, with 14 bases lying between them. Libraries were prepared by immunoSEQ multiplex PCR; TCRdb keeps only in-frame clonotypes and omits some of them. The sample lists 90,000 to 100,000 clones; around 85% were seen once. The sample comes from a study of T cell responses to AZD1222 COVID-19 vaccine. The V gene is TRBV5-1, the J gene TRBJ1-1, with unresolved D. This TCR was sampled from an adult who received the AZD1222 COVID-19 vaccine. This material consisted of peripheral blood, taken 28 days after the second AZD1222 dose. CDR3 loop: CASSLAGQVWTEAFF. CDR3 DNA: TGCGCCAGCAGCTTGGCCGGCCAGGTTTGGACTGAAGCTTTCTTT.